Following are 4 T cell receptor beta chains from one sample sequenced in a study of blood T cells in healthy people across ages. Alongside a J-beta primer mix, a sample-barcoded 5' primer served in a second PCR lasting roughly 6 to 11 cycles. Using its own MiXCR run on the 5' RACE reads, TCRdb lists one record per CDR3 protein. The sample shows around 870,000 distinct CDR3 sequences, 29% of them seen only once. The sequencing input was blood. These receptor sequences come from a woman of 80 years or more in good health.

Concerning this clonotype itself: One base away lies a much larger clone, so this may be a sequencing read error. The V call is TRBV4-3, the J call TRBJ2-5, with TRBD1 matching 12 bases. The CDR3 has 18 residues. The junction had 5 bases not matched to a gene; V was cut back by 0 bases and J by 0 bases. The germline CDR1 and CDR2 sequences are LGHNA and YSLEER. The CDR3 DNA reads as TGCGCCAGCAGCCAAGAGGCGGGACAGGGGGCGGACCAAGAGACCCAGTACTTC. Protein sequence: CASSQEAGQGADQETQYF.

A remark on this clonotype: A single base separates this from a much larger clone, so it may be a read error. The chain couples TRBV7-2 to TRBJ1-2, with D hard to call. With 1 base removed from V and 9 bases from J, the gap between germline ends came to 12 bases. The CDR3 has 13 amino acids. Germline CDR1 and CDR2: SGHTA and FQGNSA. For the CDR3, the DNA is TGTACCAGCAGCTTAGGAGGCTTGCGGAGCTACACCTTC. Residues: CTSSLGGLRSYTF.

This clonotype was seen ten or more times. CDR3 in amino acids: CASSHGDNQPQHF. The CDR3 coding sequence is TGTGCCAGCAGCCACGGGGACAACCAGCCCCAGCATTTT. This sequence joins TRBV3-1 and TRBJ1-5; D might be TRBD1 (6 bases). V shed 3 bases and J shed 7 bases, with 10 bases lying between them. Germline V CDR1 and CDR2: LGHDT, YNNKEL (reference sequence). The CDR3 is 13 amino acids.

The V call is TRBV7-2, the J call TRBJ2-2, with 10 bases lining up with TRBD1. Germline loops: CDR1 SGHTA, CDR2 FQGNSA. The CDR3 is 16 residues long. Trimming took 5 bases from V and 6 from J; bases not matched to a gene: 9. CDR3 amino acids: CASSLSPGTGAGELFF. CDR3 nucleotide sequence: TGTGCCAGCAGCCTCAGTCCCGGGACAGGGGCCGGGGAGCTGTTTTTT. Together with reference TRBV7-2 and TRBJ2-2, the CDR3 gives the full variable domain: GAGVSQSPSNKVTEKGKDVELRCDPISGHTALYWYRQSLGQGLEFLIYFQGNSAPDKSGLPSDRFSAERTGGSVSTLTIQRTQQEDSAVYLCASSLSPGTGAGELFFGEGSRLTVL.